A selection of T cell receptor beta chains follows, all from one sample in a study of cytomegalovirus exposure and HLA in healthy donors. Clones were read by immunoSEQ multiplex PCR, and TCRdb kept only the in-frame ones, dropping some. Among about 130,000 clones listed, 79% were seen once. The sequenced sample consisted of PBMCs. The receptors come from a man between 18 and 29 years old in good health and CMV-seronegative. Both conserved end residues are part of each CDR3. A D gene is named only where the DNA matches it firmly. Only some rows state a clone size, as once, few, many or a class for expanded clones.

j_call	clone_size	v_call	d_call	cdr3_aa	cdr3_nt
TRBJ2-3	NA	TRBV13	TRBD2	CASSSEGLAGGGTQYF	TGTGCCAGCAGCTCAGAGGGACTAGCGGGGGGGGGTACGCAGTATTTT
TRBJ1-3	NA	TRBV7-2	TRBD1	CASSPRGPSGNTIYF	TGTGCCAGCAGCCCGAGGGGGCCCTCTGGAAACACCATATATTTT
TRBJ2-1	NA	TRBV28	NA	CALQGIRSSYNEQFF	TGTGCCCTTCAGGGTATCCGCTCGTCCTACAATGAGCAGTTCTTC
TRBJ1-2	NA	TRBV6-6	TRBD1	CASSYSPTGEDGYTF	TGTGCCAGCAGTTACTCTCCGACAGGGGAGGATGGCTACACCTTC
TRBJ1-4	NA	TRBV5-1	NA	CASSLVGSPTEKLFF	TGCGCCAGCAGCTTGGTAGGGAGCCCTACTGAAAAACTGTTTTTT
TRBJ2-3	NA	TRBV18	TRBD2	CASSPLLAGAVGTDTQYF	TGTGCCAGCTCACCGTTGCTAGCGGGAGCGGTCGGGACAGATACGCAGTATTTT
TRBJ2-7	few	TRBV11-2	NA	CASSFNSGLSYEQYF	TGTGCCAGCAGCTTTAACTCGGGACTCTCCTACGAGCAGTACTTC
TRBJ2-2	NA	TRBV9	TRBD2	CASSVGTINTGELFF	TGTGCCAGCAGCGTTGGGACTATCAACACCGGGGAGCTGTTTTTT
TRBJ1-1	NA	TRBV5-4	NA	CASSSISGTEAFF	TGTGCCAGCAGCTCTATATCAGGGACTGAAGCTTTCTTT
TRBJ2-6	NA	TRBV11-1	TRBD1	CASGQGTGANVLTF	TGTGCCAGCGGACAGGGGACCGGGGCCAACGTCCTGACTTTC
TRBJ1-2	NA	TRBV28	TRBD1	CASSSGTGIYYGYTF	TGTGCCAGCAGTTCCGGGACAGGGATTTACTATGGCTACACCTTC
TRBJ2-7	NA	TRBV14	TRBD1	CASSQGAPTGTALSEQYF	TGTGCCAGCAGCCAAGGGGCCCCCACCGGGACAGCCCTCTCCGAGCAGTACTTC
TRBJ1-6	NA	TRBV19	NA	CASSILDTRRNSPLHF	TGTGCCAGTAGTATTCTCGACACACGGAGGAATTCACCCCTCCACTTT
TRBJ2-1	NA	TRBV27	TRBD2	CASSSLSGTAYNEQFF	TGTGCCAGCAGTTCCCTTAGCGGGACGGCCTACAATGAGCAGTTCTTC
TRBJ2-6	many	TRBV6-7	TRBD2	CASSYDSGGTSGAGANVLTF	TGTGCCAGCAGTTACGACAGCGGCGGGACTAGCGGTGCTGGGGCCAACGTCCTGACTTTC
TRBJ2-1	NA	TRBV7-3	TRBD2	CASRLLAGGSNEQFF	TGTGCCAGCAGACTACTAGCGGGGGGCTCCAATGAGCAGTTCTTC
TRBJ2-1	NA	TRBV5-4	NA	CASSLFGAGSEFF	NA
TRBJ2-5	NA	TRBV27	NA	CASSFKETQYF	TGTGCCAGCAGTTTTAAAGAGACCCAGTACTTC
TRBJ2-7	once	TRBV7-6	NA	CASSFRQDFYEQYF	TGTGCCAGCAGCTTCCGACAGGATTTCTACGAGCAGTACTTC
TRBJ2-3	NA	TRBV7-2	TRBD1	CASSPQGISTDTQYF	TGTGCCAGCAGCCCACAGGGGATTAGCACAGATACGCAGTATTTT
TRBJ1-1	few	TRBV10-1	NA	CASSVAGGTEAFF	TGCGCCAGCAGTGTGGCAGGAGGCACTGAAGCTTTCTTT
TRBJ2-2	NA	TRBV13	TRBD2	CASSSRTSGRPGELFF	TGTGCCAGCAGCTCCCGGACTAGCGGGCGGCCCGGGGAGCTGTTTTTT
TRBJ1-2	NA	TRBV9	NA	CASSVSLDRDGYTF	TGTGCCAGCAGCGTAAGTTTGGACAGAGATGGCTACACCTTC
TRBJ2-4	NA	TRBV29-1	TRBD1	CSVIRDSLNIQYF	TGCAGCGTTATTCGGGACAGCCTAAACATTCAGTACTTC
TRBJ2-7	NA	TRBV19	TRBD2	CASSIQAGGRYEQYF	TGTGCCAGTAGTATACAGGCGGGAGGACGCTACGAGCAGTACTTC
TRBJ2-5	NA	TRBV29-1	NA	CSVDGVREPPRTQYF	TGCAGCGTTGACGGCGTACGGGAGCCCCCCCGGACCCAGTACTTC
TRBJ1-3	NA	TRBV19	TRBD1	CASSQTGASSGNTIYF	TGTGCCAGTAGTCAGACAGGGGCGAGCTCTGGAAACACCATATATTTT
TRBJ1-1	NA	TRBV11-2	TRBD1	CASTRGSRLNTEAFF	TGTGCCAGCACCAGGGGGAGCCGCTTGAACACTGAAGCTTTCTTT
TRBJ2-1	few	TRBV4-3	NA	CASSQERNPLYNEQFF	TGCGCCAGCAGCCAAGAGCGAAACCCACTTTACAATGAGCAGTTCTTC
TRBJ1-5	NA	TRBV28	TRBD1	CASSLQGADQPQHF	TGTGCCAGCAGTTTACAGGGGGCGGATCAGCCCCAGCATTTT
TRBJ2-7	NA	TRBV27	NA	CASRDSLYEQYF	TGTGCCAGCAGGGACAGCCTCTACGAGCAGTACTTC
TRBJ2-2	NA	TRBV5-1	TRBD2	CASSLTSGINTGELFF	TGCGCCAGCAGCCTTACTAGCGGGATAAACACCGGGGAGCTGTTTTTT
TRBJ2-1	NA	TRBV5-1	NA	CASSWVPGGNEQFF	TGCGCCAGCAGCTGGGTCCCCGGGGGAAATGAGCAGTTCTTC
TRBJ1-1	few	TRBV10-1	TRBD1	CASSKTGTGMVVF	TGCGCCAGCAGTAAAACCGGGACAGGAATGGTGGTCTTT
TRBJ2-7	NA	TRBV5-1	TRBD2	CASSDPTSGRAGEQYF	TGCGCCAGCAGCGACCCAACTAGCGGGAGAGCAGGCGAGCAGTACTTC
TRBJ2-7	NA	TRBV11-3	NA	CASSLSVGYEQYF	TGTGCCAGCAGCTTATCCGTCGGCTACGAGCAGTACTTC
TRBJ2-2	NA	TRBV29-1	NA	CSVGMRVGGAGELFF	TGCAGCGTTGGCATGAGAGTAGGAGGGGCCGGGGAGCTGTTTTTT
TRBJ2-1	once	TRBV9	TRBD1	CASSVGGTGTRDEQFF	TGTGCCAGCAGCGTAGGTGGGACAGGGACGCGGGATGAGCAGTTCTTC
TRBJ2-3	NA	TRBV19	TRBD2	CASRPGTRSRSDTQYF	TGTGCCAGTAGGCCCGGGACTAGAAGTAGGTCAGATACGCAGTATTTT
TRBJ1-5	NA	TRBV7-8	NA	CASSLNRLYSNQPQHF	TGTGCCAGCAGCTTAAACAGATTATATAGCAATCAGCCCCAGCATTTT
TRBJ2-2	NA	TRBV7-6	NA	CASSLGGGTAGELFF	TGTGCCAGCAGCTTAGGGGGCGGAACAGCCGGGGAGCTGTTTTTT
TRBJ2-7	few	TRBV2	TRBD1	CASMSGGLYEQYF	TGTGCCAGCATGTCAGGGGGTCTCTACGAGCAGTACTTC
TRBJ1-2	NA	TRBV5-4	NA	CASRSGQQTYGYTF	TGTGCCAGCAGATCCGGACAACAAACCTATGGCTACACCTTC
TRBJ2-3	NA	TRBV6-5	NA	CASSYSSRLGSDTQYF	TGTGCCAGCAGTTACTCGTCCAGGTTGGGTTCAGATACGCAGTATTTT
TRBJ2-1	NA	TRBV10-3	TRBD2	CAISGTSGINEQFF	TGTGCCATCAGCGGGACTAGCGGGATCAACGAGCAGTTCTTC
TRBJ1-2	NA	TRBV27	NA	CASSLLGGPNYGYTF	TGTGCCAGCAGTTTATTAGGGGGTCCTAACTATGGCTACACCTTC
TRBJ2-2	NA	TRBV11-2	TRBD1	CASSFQGAGELFF	TGTGCCAGCAGCTTCCAGGGGGCCGGGGAGCTGTTTTTT